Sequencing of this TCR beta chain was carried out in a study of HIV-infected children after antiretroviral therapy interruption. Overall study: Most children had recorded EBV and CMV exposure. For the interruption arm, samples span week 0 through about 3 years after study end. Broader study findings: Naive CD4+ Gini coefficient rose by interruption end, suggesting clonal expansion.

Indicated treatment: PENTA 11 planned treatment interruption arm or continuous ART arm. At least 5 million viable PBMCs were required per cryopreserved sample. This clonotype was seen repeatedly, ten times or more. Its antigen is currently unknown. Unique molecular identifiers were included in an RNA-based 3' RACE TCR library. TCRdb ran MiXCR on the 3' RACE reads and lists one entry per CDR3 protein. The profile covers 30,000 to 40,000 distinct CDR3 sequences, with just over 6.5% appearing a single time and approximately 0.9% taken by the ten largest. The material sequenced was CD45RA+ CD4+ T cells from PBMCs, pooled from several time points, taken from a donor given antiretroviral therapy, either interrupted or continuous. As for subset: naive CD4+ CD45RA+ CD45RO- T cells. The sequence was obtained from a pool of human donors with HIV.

The CDR3 region is CASSGTGGKGNYGYTF. The CDR3 DNA reads as TGTGCCAGCAGTGGGACAGGGGGCAAGGGTAACTATGGCTACACCTTC. V usage is TRBV28 and J usage is TRBJ1-2; 12 bases line up with TRBD1. Trimming took 5 bases from V and 1 from J; bases not matched to a gene: 5. The CDR3 covers 16 residues. CDR1 and CDR2 (germline): MDHEN, SYDVKM.